The next 15 T cell receptor beta chains were all read from a single sample in a study of T cell responses to AZD1222 COVID-19 vaccine. The table came from immunoSEQ multiplex PCR; TCRdb's copy has only in-frame clones and leaves some out. The data contain approximately 74,000 clones, over 80% of them singletons. The material sequenced was peripheral blood, taken on day 0 of AZD1222 vaccination. These TCRs come from an adult in good health.

CDR3 protein: CASSPGQGNEKLFF. In nucleotides, the CDR3 is TGTGCCAGCAGCCCGGGACAGGGTAATGAAAAACTGTTTTTT. The rearrangement joins TRBV6-5 to TRBJ1-4; TRBD1 matches 9 bases. Germline CDR1 is MNHEY and CDR2 is SVGAGI. V was pared by 6 bases and J by 4 bases, with 3 bases of the junction left unmatched. The CDR3 totals 14 residues.

The chain carries TRBV27 and TRBJ2-1, with 9 bases matching TRBD1. V was clipped by 7 bases and J by 8 bases; unmatched bases: 15. CDR3 length: 16 amino acids. Germline loops: CDR1 MNHEY, CDR2 SMNVEV (reference sequence). CDR3 region: CASNPTWTGARDEQFF. CDR3 DNA sequence: TGTGCCAGCAACCCCACCTGGACAGGGGCGCGGGATGAGCAGTTCTTC.

This chain uses TRBV3-1 (or the pseudogene TRBV3-2) with TRBJ1-4; D is ambiguous. The V end was cut by 1 base, the J end by 8 bases, with 11 bases between. This CDR3 region has 14 residues. The V gene's germline CDR1 is LGHDT and CDR2 YNNKEL (reference sequence). The CDR3 DNA is TGTGCCAGCAGCCAAGGGCAGGTTGGGGAAAAACTGTTTTTT. Translated: CASSQGQVGEKLFF.

The V call is TRBV6-5, the J call TRBJ2-2; D is undetermined. V shed 2 bases and J shed 2 bases, with 9 bases lying between them. The CDR3 contains 15 residues. Germline lookup yields CDR1 MNHEY and CDR2 SVGAGI. The CDR3 nucleotides read TGTGCCAGCAGTTACGGCCCTCTTAACACCGGGGAGCTGTTTTTT. It translates to CASSYGPLNTGELFF.

The J gene is TRBJ2-2, the V gene TRBV19; D might be TRBD1 (6 bases). V lost 1 base, J lost 6 bases, and 6 bases lay in between. The CDR3 length is 13 residues. In germline, CDR1 is LNHDA, CDR2 SQIVND (reference sequence). The CDR3 bases are TGTGCCAGTAGTATAGGGGGGCCCGGGGAGCTGTTTTTT. Translation: CASSIGGPGELFF.

The V call is TRBV6-5, the J call TRBJ1-2, with no clear D. The length of the CDR3 is 14 residues. Germline V lookup: CDR1 MNHEY, CDR2 SVGAGI. Trimming pared 8 bases from V and 1 base from J, leaving 14 bases between. CDR3 protein: CASFRGGRNYGYTF. CDR3 nucleotides: TGTGCCAGCTTCCGGGGAGGGCGTAACTATGGCTACACCTTC.

This clone was observed a handful of times. The V and J genes are TRBV9 and TRBJ2-6; TRBD1 aligns across 10 bases. Germline trimming cut 5 bases from V and 3 bases from J; bases unmatched to any gene: 5. Germline V CDR1 and CDR2: SGDLS, YYNGEE. The length of the CDR3 is 16 residues. The CDR3 sequence: CASRPGTGVGANVLTF. The CDR3 DNA follows: TGTGCCAGCAGGCCCGGGACAGGGGTTGGGGCCAACGTCCTGACTTTC.

V gene TRBV19 combines with J gene TRBJ1-5; D is uncertain. The germline CDR1 and CDR2 sequences are LNHDA and SQIVND (reference sequence). V was cut by 5 bases and J by 2 bases, with 13 bases left in between. This CDR3 is built from 15 residues. CDR3 nucleotide sequence: TGTGCCAGTAGTCGCCCGGGAGGAGGCAATCAGCCCCAGCATTTT. It specifies CASSRPGGGNQPQHF.

The rearrangement joins TRBV6-1 to TRBJ1-6; 12 bases agree with TRBD1. The CDR3 totals 16 residues. The germline gives CDR1 MNHNS, CDR2 SASEGT. The V segment lost 4 bases and the J segment 9 bases; nucleotides outside the gene matches: 7. Here the CDR3 DNA reads TGTGCCAGCAGTGGCCGGGACAGGGGGCAGATTTCACCCCTCCACTTT. Protein sequence: CASSGRDRGQISPLHF.

This clone is a singleton in its sample. The chain joins TRBV7-7 to TRBJ2-7; 7 positions agree with TRBD2. CDR1 is SSHAT, CDR2 FNYEAQ, per germline (reference sequence). The CDR3 loop spans 13 amino acids. Trimming cost V 5 bases and J 2 bases; bases outside gene matches: 3. DNA of the CDR3: TGTGCCAGCAGCAAAGGACTAGCCTACGAGCAGTACTTC. Its translation: CASSKGLAYEQYF.

The rearrangement joins TRBV19 to TRBJ1-3; TRBD1 might be the D (5 bases). Looked up from germline, CDR1 is LNHDA and CDR2 is SQIVND (reference sequence). The CDR3 consists of 14 residues. Trimming took 7 bases from V and 16 from J, leaving 26 bases between them. CDR3 nucleotides: TGTGCCAGTACTCCGAGGGGAGGGAATTCCCCTCTCTATTTT. Its translation is CASTPRGGNSPLYF.

The V and J genes are TRBV7-2 and TRBJ2-7, with D uncertain. The germline gives CDR1 SGHTA, CDR2 FQGNSA. V was pared by 5 bases and J by 1 base, with 15 bases between. The CDR3 has 15 amino acids. CDR3 nucleotides: TGTGCCAGCAGCAGAGACCCTCTGGGATCCTACGAGCAGTACTTC. Translation: CASSRDPLGSYEQYF.

The V call is TRBV19, the J call TRBJ1-5; the D is unclear. The ends were cut back, 3 bases at V and 4 bases at J, with 7 bases in the middle. Germline CDR1 LNHDA, CDR2 SQIVND (reference sequence). This CDR3 region has 13 residues. For the CDR3, the DNA is TGTGCCAGTAGTATTTCCGGGAATCAGCCCCAGCATTTT. It yields the protein CASSISGNQPQHF.

The chain joins TRBV7-2 to TRBJ2-7; 8 nucleotides agree with TRBD1. The CDR3 is made up of 15 amino acids. Germline V gene sequence: CDR1 SGHTA, CDR2 FQGNSA. V lost 1 base to trimming and J lost 3 bases; unmatched junction nucleotides: 5. The CDR3 DNA follows: TGTGCCAGCAGCTTAGGGGGACAGGCGGTCTACGAGCAGTACTTC. Residues: CASSLGGQAVYEQYF.

This rearrangement joins TRBV7-9 to TRBJ1-5; D remains ambiguous. The CDR3 runs to 13 residues. The ends were cut back, 5 bases at V and 3 bases at J, with 8 bases in the middle. Germline assignment: CDR1 SEHNR and CDR2 FQNEAQ (reference sequence). The DNA for the CDR3 is TGTGCCAGCAGCCTCAGCTACAATCAGCCCCAGCATTTT. This codes for CASSLSYNQPQHF.